This T cell receptor beta chain comes out of a study of response to subunit inactivated influenza vaccine. General observations from the study: The authors suggested that every seasonal influenza vaccination recruits few new T cells.

TCRdb re-called the RT-PCR reads through MiXCR, storing one row per CDR3 protein. This sample has some 500,000 distinct CDR3 sequences, with approximately 12% found just once. Concerning this clonotype: Its specificity is not known.

Per germline, CDR1 MNHEY and CDR2 SVGEGT. V was clipped by 7 bases and J by 4 bases, with 22 bases between them. This CDR3 is built from 16 residues. This TCR came from a man in his fifties or sixties who received an inactivated influenza vaccine. Sequences were derived from PBMCs from blood, sampled 40 to 50 days after vaccination. V is TRBV6-2 or TRBV6-3 and J is TRBJ1-2; D remains ambiguous. The CDR3 DNA follows: TGTGCCAGCAAAATTGGGCGAATGGACGGACCCTATGGCTACACCTTC. As protein: CASKIGRMDGPYGYTF.